The 23 T cell receptor beta chains given below trace back to one sample, sequenced in a study of CD8+CD57+ T cells in acquired aplastic anemia. Genomic DNA served as template for TCR beta VDJ and CDR3 profiling. TCRdb ran MiXCR on the reads and lists one entry per CDR3 protein. The data hold about 130,000 distinct CDR3 sequences, with 48% observed a single time. Sequenced sample: sorted CD4+, CD8+, or CD8+CD57+ T cells (not recorded which) from PBMCs. The source is a human donor in good health, serving as a control.

This clonotype was seen many times. The chain carries TRBV2 and TRBJ2-5; possible D gene TRBD2, 5 bases. CDR1 and CDR2 (germline): SNHLY, FYNNEI. CDR3 length: 15 amino acids. The germline V and J ends were trimmed by 7 bases and 6 bases, with 21 bases remaining between them. The DNA of the CDR3 is TGTGCCAGCAAGGGCAGCTTACGGGGTCGGAAGACCCAGTACTTC. It codes for CASKGSLRGRKTQYF.

This clonotype came up many times. One end of the junction does not line up with germline, which may come from a read error. The chain combines TRBV10-3 with TRBJ2-7; TRBD2 is a possible D gene (5 bases). The germline gives CDR1 ENHRY, CDR2 SYGVKD. There are 17 residues in the CDR3. The CDR3 coding sequence is TGTGCCAGCAGTGAGGGCCTAGTATCTTCTTTCGACTACGAGCAGTACTTC. The encoded protein is CASSEGLVSSFDYEQYF.

There are many counts of this clonotype. The chain couples TRBV12-3 or TRBV12-4 to TRBJ1-6; D not certain. Trimming stripped 6 bases from V and 8 bases from J, with 11 bases between. The CDR3 runs 13 residues. The CDR3 DNA reads TGTGCCAGCAGATCCCCAGCCCATTCACCCCTCCACTTT. Translated, it gives CASRSPAHSPLHF.

The chain recombines TRBV20-1 with TRBJ1-1; D is unresolved. The CDR3 is 15 residues long. Germline V gene data show CDR1 as DFQATT and CDR2 as SNEGSKA (reference sequence). V was shortened by 2 bases and J by 4 bases, with 17 bases between the two germline ends. Here the CDR3 DNA reads TGCAGTGCTAGATCTGCTGGGGTGGGGAGCACTGAAGCTTTCTTT. It translates to CSARSAGVGSTEAFF.

This clonotype was counted only a few times. This is likely a read error, given that the CDR3 carries no conserved phenylalanine or tryptophan at its end. It is unclear where the CDR3 begins or ends on the DNA, so no DNA is shown, and the CDR3 is as TCRdb lists it. V is TRBV7-6 and J is TRBJ2-7; TRBD2, as called in the table, went unchecked against the DNA. The germline V gene has CDR1 SGHVS and CDR2 FNYEAQ. Both ends counted, the CDR3 spans 8 residues. The chain's CDR3 is CASIKTSG.

This clonotype was seen only once. A much larger clone lies a single base off, so this may be a read error. This rearrangement joins TRBV5-1 to TRBJ2-1, with D possibly matching TRBD1 (6 bases). Germline V lookup: CDR1 SGHRS, CDR2 YFSETQ. There are 16 residues in the CDR3. Trimming stripped 7 bases from V and 1 base from J, with 18 bases between. The CDR3 sequence: CASGSGLGASYNEQFF. CDR3 sequence (DNA): TGCGCCAGCGGCTCGGGTCTGGGGGCTTCCTACAATGAGCAGTTCTTC.

The gene calls are TRBV12-3 or TRBV12-4 and TRBJ1-5; perhaps TRBD1 as D (5 bases). This CDR3 comprises 16 residues. Trimming removed 1 base at V and 3 bases at J, with 13 bases between. CDR3 in amino acids: CASSLGWGSDNQPQHF. CDR3 nucleotides: TGTGCCAGCAGTTTAGGTTGGGGGTCCGACAATCAGCCCCAGCATTTT.

This sequence joins TRBV4-3 and TRBJ2-2; 7 positions agree with TRBD2. CDR3 length: 17 amino acids. Trimming took 4 bases from V and 2 from J; bases not matched to a gene: 10. CDR1 and CDR2 (germline): LGHNA, YSLEER. For the CDR3, the DNA is TGCGCCAGCAGCCGAGTCCACAGCGGGATTAACACCGGGGAGCTGTTTTTT. Its translation: CASSRVHSGINTGELFF.

The chain's CDR3 is CATSLTANYGYTF. The DNA of the CDR3 is TGTGCCACCAGTCTGACAGCTAACTATGGCTACACCTTC. The V gene is TRBV24-1, the J gene TRBJ1-2; tentatively, D is TRBD1 (5 bases). CDR3 length: 13 residues. Per the germline V gene, CDR1 is KGHDR and CDR2 is SFDVKD. Trimming took 6 bases from V and 0 from J, leaving 7 bases between them.

The chain carries TRBV10-3 and TRBJ1-1; D may be TRBD1 (6 bases). Trimming shortened V by 2 bases and J by 0 bases, and 16 bases separated the two germline ends. CDR3 length: 17 amino acids. Germline V lookup: CDR1 ENHRY, CDR2 SYGVKD. The CDR3 region is CAISETLGGPMNTEAFF. CDR3 in DNA: TGTGCCATCAGTGAGACCTTGGGGGGCCCCATGAACACTGAAGCTTTCTTT.

The chain recombines TRBV2 with TRBJ2-7, with a weak D call TRBD1 (5 bases). V lost 10 bases to trimming and J lost 4 bases, with 14 bases between them. Looked up from germline, CDR1 is SNHLY and CDR2 is FYNNEI. The CDR3 is 12 amino acids. For the CDR3, the DNA is TGTGCCACTTCTGCAGGGCTTTACGAGCAGTACTTC. Protein: CATSAGLYEQYF.

J is TRBJ2-7 and V is TRBV20-1; the D gene could be TRBD1 or TRBD2 (5 bases each). The V and J ends lost 5 bases and 6 bases respectively, with 20 bases between them. Germline V CDR1 and CDR2: DFQATT, SNEGSKA (reference sequence). The CDR3 runs to 14 residues. For the CDR3, the DNA is TGCAGTGCTTCCCGTGTCAGGGTAGAGGGCGAGCAGTACTTC. Amino acids: CSASRVRVEGEQYF.

DNA of the CDR3: TGTGCCAGCAAGTTAGGGCAGATCTCCGAGCAGTACTTC. Its protein is CASKLGQISEQYF. The chain joins TRBV2 to TRBJ2-7; D is unclear. Trimming left V 7 bases short and J 6 bases short, with 16 bases between. Germline CDR1 and CDR2: SNHLY and FYNNEI. The CDR3 extends over 13 amino acids.

V is TRBV19 and J is TRBJ2-1; 10 positions match TRBD2. Germline values: CDR1 LNHDA, CDR2 SQIVND (reference sequence). V lost 8 bases and J lost 5; bases outside the gene matches: 6. The length of the CDR3 is 14 residues. The DNA of the CDR3 is TGTGCCAGTTCTTCTAGCGGGGGACACAATGAGCAGTTCTTC. This codes for CASSSSGGHNEQFF.

This clonotype was picked up many times. As DNA, the CDR3 is TGTGCCAGCAGTCTAGACAGGGTCGGGTTATCCCCGATCTCCTACGAGCAGTACTTC. The encoded protein is CASSLDRVGLSPISYEQYF. The chain joins TRBV12-3 or TRBV12-4 to TRBJ2-7; 7 bases are shared with TRBD1. The CDR3 loop spans 19 amino acids. V gave up 5 bases and J gave up 0 bases; unmatched junction bases: 19.

This clonotype was seen many times. V is TRBV6-2 or TRBV6-3 and J is TRBJ1-2; no clear D gene. The CDR3 runs 12 residues. In germline, CDR1 is MNHEY, CDR2 SVGEGT. V lost 2 bases, J lost 8 bases, and 9 bases lay in between. CDR3 loop: CASSYEGRGYTF. Here the CDR3 DNA reads TGTGCCAGCAGTTACGAGGGCAGAGGCTACACCTTC.

As DNA, the CDR3 is TGTCCCATCACCAAAATGCTGGGGCTGATTATGAACACTGAAGCTTTCTTT. It specifies CPITKMLGLIMNTEAFF. The V gene is TRBV2, the J gene TRBJ1-1; possible D gene TRBD1, 5 bases. CDR1 and CDR2 from the germline V gene are SNHLY and FYNNEI. This CDR3 contains 17 residues.

The chain couples TRBV11-2 to TRBJ2-3; 8 bases map to TRBD2. CDR1 is SGHAT and CDR2 is FQNNGV in the germline V gene. The CDR3 is 15 residues long. The ends lost 5 bases at V and 8 bases at J; junction bases unmatched: 12. CDR3 nucleotides: TGTGCCAGCAGCCTCCTCGGGGGGGCCCCAGGTACGCAGTATTTT. Protein: CASSLLGGAPGTQYF.

This clonotype was counted a single time. The rearrangement joins TRBV20-1 to TRBJ1-5, with D possibly matching TRBD1 (6 bases). The germline V gene has CDR1 DFQATT and CDR2 SNEGSKA (reference sequence). The length of the CDR3 is 12 residues. Trimming took off 3 bases at V and 8 bases at J, with 11 bases between the two ends. CDR3: CSASGTSEPQHF. CDR3 coding DNA: TGCAGTGCTAGCGGGACAAGTGAGCCCCAGCATTTT.

This clonotype was seen ten or more times. The CDR3 bases are TGCAGTGCTAGAAGGCGGCCGAACACTGAAGCTTTCTTT. Translation: CSARRRPNTEAFF. The chain links TRBV20-1 to TRBJ1-1; D is unresolved. Germline V gene lookup returns CDR1 DFQATT and CDR2 SNEGSKA (reference sequence). The CDR3 extends over 13 amino acids. The germline V and J ends were trimmed by 2 bases and 1 base, with 8 bases remaining between them.

This sequence joins TRBV7-2 and TRBJ1-2; D perhaps matches TRBD1 (5 bases). This CDR3 contains 14 residues. CDR1 and CDR2 (germline): SGHTA, FQGNSA. Deletions cut 5 bases from V and 3 bases from J, with 13 bases between. The DNA of the CDR3 is TGTGCCAGCAGCCCCTCGGGACGGGACTATGGCTACACCTTC. It codes for CASSPSGRDYGYTF.

This clonotype was detected many times. The chain combines TRBV6-2 or TRBV6-3 with TRBJ2-7; TRBD2 agrees at 13 bases. Germline lookup yields CDR1 MNHEY and CDR2 SVGEGT. After removal of 2 bases from V and 1 base from J, the junction contained 14 bases not matched to a gene. This CDR3 has 20 amino acids. DNA of the CDR3: TGTGCCAGCAGTTACCCCTGGACTAGCGGGGGCCGCGGGGGATCCTACGAGCAGTACTTC. This encodes CASSYPWTSGGRGGSYEQYF.

This chain connects TRBV7-7 to TRBJ2-5, with TRBD1 matching over 7 bases. This CDR3 contains 15 residues. From germline, CDR1 is SSHAT and CDR2 FNYEAQ (reference sequence). Trimming removed 8 bases from V and 5 bases from J; junction bases left unmatched: 14. The chain's CDR3 is CASSGRTGAQETQYF. DNA for the CDR3: TGTGCCAGCTCAGGAAGAACAGGGGCTCAGGAGACCCAGTACTTC.